The 25 T cell receptor beta chains given below trace back to one sample, sequenced in a study of blood T cell repertoires in COVID-19. Assay used: immunoSEQ multiplex PCR; TCRdb lists only in-frame clones, some missing. The data contain about 300,000 clones, about 88% of them singletons. The specimen sequenced was peripheral blood. The receptors here all came from a human donor with COVID-19, enrolled during active disease. The donor label of this sample is uncertain.

The chain is built from TRBV9 and TRBJ2-5; perhaps TRBD2 as D (5 bases). Germline loops: CDR1 SGDLS, CDR2 YYNGEE. The CDR3 totals 13 residues. Trimming pared 0 bases from V and 4 bases from J, leaving 7 bases between. CDR3 region: CASSVGERETQYF. CDR3 nucleotide sequence: TGTGCCAGCAGCGTAGGGGAGAGAGAGACCCAGTACTTC.

V and J are TRBV11-2 and TRBJ1-2; no firm D call. There are 14 residues in the CDR3. Germline loops: CDR1 SGHAT, CDR2 FQNNGV. The ends were cut back, 0 bases at V and 4 bases at J, with 9 bases in the middle. CDR3 in amino acids: CASSLDRMGYGYTF. As DNA, the CDR3 is TGTGCCAGCAGCTTAGACAGGATGGGCTATGGCTACACCTTC.

Worth noting for this clone: This sample also contains other DNA sequences that code for the same CDR3. The chain is built from TRBV5-1 and TRBJ2-3; TRBD2 matches at 14 bases. With 4 bases clipped from V and 4 bases from J, the junction kept 5 bases outside the gene matches. From germline, CDR1 is SGHRS and CDR2 YFSETQ. The CDR3 contains 16 residues. CDR3 protein: CASSGGLAGVSDTQYF. DNA of the CDR3: TGCGCCAGCAGCGGGGGACTAGCGGGAGTTTCAGATACGCAGTATTTT.

This clone showed up just once. V is TRBV6-1 and J is TRBJ2-1; D is possibly TRBD2 (6 bases). This CDR3 comprises 13 residues. Trimming cost V 3 bases and J 9 bases, with 12 bases left between them. Germline CDR1 MNHNS, CDR2 SASEGT. Here the CDR3 DNA reads TGTGCCAGCAGTGAGGGGGGTTTTCTTGAGCAGTTCTTC. Its translation is CASSEGGFLEQFF.

The V gene is TRBV5-6, the J gene TRBJ1-1; the D gene is possibly TRBD1 (5 bases). With 2 bases removed from V and 4 bases from J, the gap between germline ends came to 18 bases. CDR3 size: 16 residues. Germline assignment: CDR1 SGHDT and CDR2 YYEEEE. The CDR3 DNA reads TGTGCCAGCAGCTTATTAACGGGGGTGAGCGGCACTGAAGCTTTCTTT. Translating it yields CASSLLTGVSGTEAFF.

The genes are TRBV9 and TRBJ1-6; tentatively, D is TRBD1 (6 bases). V was shortened by 3 bases and J by 5 bases, with 9 bases between the two germline ends. CDR1 is SGDLS, CDR2 YYNGEE, per germline. The CDR3 is made up of 14 amino acids. The DNA of the CDR3 is TGTGCCAGCAGCGCCGGACAGCATAATTCACCCCTCCACTTT. It codes for CASSAGQHNSPLHF.

The V call is TRBV7-2, the J call TRBJ2-5, with D possibly being TRBD1 (6 bases). Germline values: CDR1 SGHTA, CDR2 FQGNSA. The CDR3 runs to 14 residues. Trimming removed 2 bases at V and 5 bases at J, with 12 bases between. The chain's CDR3 is CASSLSGAWETQYF. The CDR3 DNA follows: TGTGCCAGCAGCTTATCAGGGGCTTGGGAGACCCAGTACTTC.

The V and J genes are TRBV5-8 and TRBJ2-3; 8 bases fit TRBD2. The trim removed 9 bases at V and 1 base at J, leaving 10 bases unmatched. The V gene's germline CDR1 is SGHTS and CDR2 YDEGEE. This CDR3 has 15 amino acids. In DNA, the CDR3 is TGTGCCACTACCGGGGGGGGCCGACGCACAGATACGCAGTATTTT. Its translation is CATTGGGRRTDTQYF. The entire variable domain, with the rest obtained from reference TRBV5-8 and TRBJ2-3, is as follows: EAGVTQSPTHLIKTRGQQATLRCSPISGHTSVYWYQQALGLGLQFLLWYDEGEERNRGNFPPRFSGRQFPNYSSELNVNALELEDSALYLCATTGGGRRTDTQYFGPGTRLTVL.

The chain combines TRBV5-8 with TRBJ1-5, with 9 nucleotides matching TRBD1. J gave up 6 bases and V 3 bases, and 7 bases lay outside the gene matches. This CDR3 comprises 15 residues. The germline CDR1 and CDR2 sequences are SGHTS and YDEGEE. The DNA of the CDR3 is TGTGCCAGCAGCTGGGCCGGGACAGGGATTCAGCCCCAGCATTTT. Translated: CASSWAGTGIQPQHF.

This chain's CDR3 is CASSLGSGGPETQYF. CDR3 nucleotides: TGTGCCAGCAGCTTAGGTTCAGGGGGCCCGGAGACCCAGTACTTC. This rearrangement joins TRBV11-3 to TRBJ2-5, with 8 bases that match TRBD1. Losses at the gene ends were 1 base for V and 5 bases for J; bases not matched to a gene: 6. CDR1 SGHNT and CDR2 YENEEA come from the germline V gene. The CDR3 has 15 residues.

This chain uses TRBV6-1 with TRBJ2-1; TRBD1 aligns across 11 bases. The CDR3 totals 15 residues. From germline, CDR1 is MNHNS and CDR2 SASEGT. J gave up 6 bases and V 3 bases, and 4 bases lay outside the gene matches. The DNA for the CDR3 is TGTGCCAGCAGTGAGGACAGGGGGCCCGGCAATGAGCAGTTCTTC. This codes for CASSEDRGPGNEQFF.

In this sample, this clone turned up many times. The chain joins TRBV11-3 to TRBJ2-2, with 10 bases lining up with TRBD1. The CDR3 totals 16 residues. With 5 bases clipped from V and 2 bases from J, the junction kept 5 bases outside the gene matches. Germline V CDR1 and CDR2: SGHNT, YENEEA. CDR3 loop: CASSPRTGGNTGELFF. CDR3 in DNA: TGTGCCAGCAGCCCCCGGACAGGGGGTAACACCGGGGAGCTGTTTTTT.

This sequence joins TRBV3-1 (or the pseudogene TRBV3-2) and TRBJ2-7, with D hard to call. CDR1 is LGHDT and CDR2 is YNNKEL in the germline V gene (reference sequence). Trimming stripped 6 bases from V and 5 bases from J, with 8 bases between. This CDR3 contains 11 residues. The CDR3 sequence: CASRSTDEQYF. CDR3 coding DNA: TGTGCCAGCAGAAGCACGGACGAGCAGTACTTC.

The rearrangement links TRBV7-2 to TRBJ2-2; TRBD2 is a possible D gene (5 bases). V gave up 6 bases and J gave up 6 bases, with 17 bases separating them. Germline V gives CDR1 SGHTA, CDR2 FQGNSA. The CDR3 has 15 residues. The CDR3 is CASREEVGEAGELFF. CDR3 sequence (DNA): TGTGCCAGCAGGGAGGAGGTTGGTGAGGCCGGGGAGCTGTTTTTT. The variable domain in full, completed from reference TRBV7-2 and TRBJ2-2, reads GAGVSQSPSNKVTEKGKDVELRCDPISGHTALYWYRQSLGQGLEFLIYFQGNSAPDKSGLPSDRFSAERTGGSVSTLTIQRTQQEDSAVYLCASREEVGEAGELFFGEGSRLTVL.

The chain links TRBV10-1 to TRBJ2-1; tentatively, D is TRBD2 (5 bases). This CDR3 spans 15 amino acids. V was shortened by 5 bases and J by 4 bases, with 15 bases between the two germline ends. Germline loops: CDR1 WNHNN, CDR2 SYGVQD (reference sequence). CDR3 loop: CASSSVAGGYNEQFF. For the CDR3, the DNA is TGCGCCAGCAGTAGCGTGGCGGGTGGATACAATGAGCAGTTCTTC.

CDR3 nucleotides: TGTGCCAGCAGCGTGCTCGGGGAAATCACTGAAGCTTTCTTT. Its protein product is CASSVLGEITEAFF. V and J are TRBV9 and TRBJ1-1; D gene uncertain. V was cut by 2 bases and J by 4 bases, with 12 bases left in between. This CDR3 has 14 residues. Germline lookup yields CDR1 SGDLS and CDR2 YYNGEE.

Concerning this clone: The junction and the germline gene differ at one end; a read error may be behind it. V and J are TRBV27 and TRBJ1-1, with 8 positions matching TRBD1. Germline assignment: CDR1 MNHEY and CDR2 SMNVEV (reference sequence). This CDR3 is built from 18 residues. CDR3 in amino acids: CASSKSRGQDGGNSEAFF. The CDR3 DNA reads TGTGCCAGCAGTAAGAGCAGGGGGCAGGACGGTGGGAACTCTGAAGCTTTCTTT.

CDR3 amino acids: CSEYRRRYGYTF. In DNA form, the CDR3 reads TGCAGCGAATATCGGAGACGCTATGGCTACACCTTC. The chain recombines TRBV29-1 with TRBJ1-2, with D uncertain. CDR1 SQVTM and CDR2 ANQGSEA come from the germline V gene. This CDR3 region has 12 residues. The ends were cut back, 7 bases at V and 4 bases at J, with 13 bases in the middle.

This chain joins TRBV11-2 and TRBJ1-2; 10 nucleotides agree with TRBD1. The CDR3 is 15 residues long. The V segment lost 0 bases and the J segment 7 bases; nucleotides outside the gene matches: 5. Germline CDR1 SGHAT, CDR2 FQNNGV. The CDR3 bases are TGTGCCAGCAGCTTAGAGACAGGGGGCGCGGGTGGCTACACCTTC. It yields the protein CASSLETGGAGGYTF. The full variable domain, its missing parts supplied by reference TRBV11-2 and TRBJ1-2, is EAGVAQSPRYKIIEKRQSVAFWCNPISGHATLYWYQQILGQGPKLLIQFQNNGVVDDSQLPKDRFSAERLKGVDSTLKIQPAKLEDSAVYLCASSLETGGAGGYTFGSGTRLTVV.

This clone has a handful of counts. The chain uses TRBV7-8 and TRBJ1-1, with D perhaps matching TRBD1 (5 bases). Per the germline V gene, CDR1 is SGHVS and CDR2 is FQNEAQ. The V end was cut by 2 bases, the J end by 1 base, with 8 bases between. The CDR3 is 14 amino acids. As DNA, the CDR3 is TGTGCCAGCAGCTTATTAGGGGAGAACACTGAAGCTTTCTTT. The encoded protein is CASSLLGENTEAFF.

The chain is built from TRBV13 and TRBJ2-5; no firm D call. Trimming shortened V by 0 bases and J by 5 bases, and 13 bases separated the two germline ends. The CDR3 has 15 residues. Germline CDR1 is PRHDT and CDR2 is FYEKMQ (reference sequence). CDR3 loop: CASSLGAGGGETQYF. The CDR3 DNA follows: TGTGCCAGCAGCTTAGGCGCTGGCGGTGGGGAGACCCAGTACTTC.

The chain uses TRBV6-2 or TRBV6-3 and TRBJ1-2; D remains ambiguous. The CDR3 contains 13 residues. V shed 5 bases and J shed 2 bases, with 9 bases lying between them. CDR1 MNHEY and CDR2 SVGEGT come from the germline V gene. Here the CDR3 DNA reads TGTGCCAGCAGTAACAGTGTCAACTATGGCTACACCTTC. As protein: CASSNSVNYGYTF.

This clone was recorded only once. The chain joins TRBV12-3 or TRBV12-4 to TRBJ1-1, with no clear D. V lost 0 bases, J lost 7 bases, and 9 bases lay in between. The length of the CDR3 is 13 residues. The CDR3 DNA is TGTGCCAGCAGTTTAGCGGTGGCAGGTGAAGCTTTCTTT. As protein: CASSLAVAGEAFF.

The chain couples TRBV14 to TRBJ2-5; a weak D match, TRBD1 (5 bases). CDR3 size: 13 residues. Trimming pared 6 bases from V and 9 bases from J, leaving 17 bases between. Per the germline V gene, CDR1 is SGHDN and CDR2 is FVKESK. For the CDR3, the DNA is TGTGCCAGCAGGTTAAGGGGCGCTGAGGCCCAGTACTTC. This translates into CASRLRGAEAQYF.

The V call is TRBV3-1 (or the pseudogene TRBV3-2), the J call TRBJ2-7; D gene ambiguous. Trimming left V 4 bases short and J 1 base short, with 11 bases between. The length of the CDR3 is 14 residues. CDR1 LGHDT and CDR2 YNNKEL come from the germline V gene (reference sequence). In DNA form, the CDR3 reads TGTGCCAGCAGCCCCATCCAGGCATCCTACGAGCAGTACTTC. Its protein is CASSPIQASYEQYF.